The sample holds many counts of the clone carrying this T cell receptor (beta chain). What it binds is not known. This CDR3 has 15 residues. The germline CDR1 and CDR2 sequences are SGHDT and YYEEEE. V lost 4 bases and J lost 3, with 13 bases in between. This specimen belongs to a study of T cells in Graves' hyperthyroidism and ophthalmopathy. Amplification of TCR beta CDR3 regions was performed using RNA transcripts as template. The TCR CDR3 first-round RT-PCR relied on the HTBI primer set. TCRdb fed the multiplex PCR reads into MiXCR, producing one record per CDR3 protein. The sample records around 340,000 distinct CDR3 sequences, about a sixth being singletons. Patients showing uncontrolled infection, other autoimmune disease, pregnancy or lactation were ineligible. The diagnoses drew upon clinical symptoms, serum thyroxine and TRAb, thyroid ultrasound and orbital computed tomography. Study observations and caveats: Stable hyperthyroidism was told apart from ophthalmopathy by a model built on 13 V-J features. A median roughly six months before onset, the model predicted ophthalmopathy.

The chain recombines TRBV5-6 with TRBJ1-4; no clear D. This receptor was taken from a woman aged 30 to 39 with Graves' hyperthyroidism that later progressed to Graves' ophthalmopathy. Sample: blood. CDR3 nucleotide sequence: TGTGCCAGCAGCCGCCAAAGAACAGCTAATGAAAAACTGTTTTTT. Amino acid sequence: CASSRQRTANEKLFF.